A selection of T cell receptor beta chains follows, all from one sample in a study of metastatic and nonmetastatic thyroid tumors. MiXCR reprocessed the PCR reads for TCRdb. The table has tens of thousands of clones, about 25% seen once. Sequenced sample: blood. The receptors stem from a female donor with papillary thyroid cancer or a benign thyroid nodule (not recorded which). Some clones in this sample may be carry-over from other donors' samples. CDR3s include the opening cysteine and the closing phenylalanine or tryptophan. The D gene is left open where the match is weak. Clone size appears in some rows only: once, few, many, or a class for an expanded clone.

J | size | D | V | CDR3 | DNA
TRBJ2-7 | medium-sized | - | TRBV6-1 | CASSVGAYEQYF | TGTGCCAGCAGTGTAGGGGCGTACGAGCAGTACTTC
TRBJ2-5 | few | - | TRBV19 | CASSILGPQETQYF | TGTGCCAGTAGTATCTTAGGGCCCCAAGAGACCCAGTACTTC
TRBJ2-1 | many | - | TRBV5-1 | CASSSGRLADEQFF | TGCGCCAGCAGCTCAGGCAGGTTAGCCGATGAGCAGTTCTTC
TRBJ2-1 | - | TRBD2 | TRBV6-5 | CASSYSSSGSYNEQFF | TGTGCCAGCAGTTACTCGTCTAGCGGGAGTTACAATGAGCAGTTCTTC
TRBJ1-1 | few | - | TRBV6-2/TRBV6-3 | CASSYQTDSLKAFF | TGTGCCAGCAGTTACCAAACGGACAGCTTAAAAGCTTTCTTT
TRBJ1-5 | - | - | TRBV7-2 | CASSSGPTNQPQHF | TGTGCCAGCAGTTCGGGACCGACCAATCAGCCCCAGCATTTT
TRBJ2-1 | few | - | TRBV15 | CDTSRARTTVEQFF | TGTGACACCAGCAGAGCTCGCACCACGGTTGAGCAGTTCTTC
TRBJ1-6 | - | - | TRBV6-4 | CASSDAPGAQSPLHF | TGTGCCAGCAGTGACGCTCCAGGGGCGCAATCACCCCTCCACTTT
TRBJ2-3 | many | TRBD2 | TRBV6-2/TRBV6-3 | CASSTGGPTDTQYF | TGTGCCAGCAGCACGGGGGGGCCCACAGATACGCAGTATTTT
TRBJ2-5 | many | - | TRBV7-9 | CASSQVGSVDETQYF | TGTGCCAGCAGCCAGGTGGGCAGCGTGGACGAGACCCAGTACTTC
TRBJ2-5 | few | - | TRBV15 | CATSRGRYTLETQYF | TGTGCCACCAGCAGAGGTAGGTACACACTAGAGACCCAGTACTTC
TRBJ1-2 | many | - | TRBV19 | CASSPGTANYGYTF | TGTGCCAGTAGTCCCGGGACGGCCAACTATGGCTACACCTTC
TRBJ2-5 | many | - | TRBV9 | CASSVGTVRETQYF | TGTGCCAGCAGCGTAGGGACAGTGCGGGAGACCCAGTACTTC
TRBJ2-7 | few | - | TRBV6-9 | CASSSPRGPAGEQYF | TGTGCCAGCAGTTCCCCGCGGGGGCCCGCGGGGGAGCAGTACTTC
TRBJ2-3 | many | - | TRBV20-1 | CSARNSGPSTDTQYF | TGCAGTGCTAGAAATAGCGGCCCGAGCACAGATACGCAGTATTTT
TRBJ2-1 | few | - | TRBV12-3/TRBV12-4 | CASSLSERSSNEKFF | TGTGCCAGCAGTTTATCGGAGAGGAGCTCGAATGAGAAGTTCTTC
TRBJ2-7 | few | - | TRBV6-1 | CASSLAVSDYEQYF | TGTGCCAGCAGCTTGGCGGTAAGCGACTACGAGCAGTACTTC
TRBJ2-7 | - | TRBD1 | TRBV7-2 | CASSLGGRGSYEQYF | TGTGCCAGCAGCTTAGGTGGCAGGGGGTCCTACGAGCAGTACTTC
TRBJ1-1 | few | - | TRBV6-2/TRBV6-3 | CASSTYRSDTEAFF | TGTGCCAGCAGTACTTACAGGTCGGACACTGAAGCTTTCTTT
TRBJ1-1 | - | TRBD1 | TRBV20-1 | CSAVPGQIILNTEAFF | TGCAGTGCTGTTCCGGGACAGATTATTTTGAACACTGAAGCTTTCTTT
TRBJ2-7 | - | TRBD1 | TRBV18 | CASSSGQGAMNEQYF | TGTGCCAGCTCCTCCGGGCAGGGGGCTATGAACGAGCAGTACTTC
TRBJ2-7 | - | - | TRBV5-6 | CATRDRTTYEQYF | TGTGCCACGCGGGACCGGACCACCTACGAGCAGTACTTC
TRBJ1-1 | - | TRBD1 | TRBV30 | CAWRRGQFNTEAFF | TGTGCCTGGAGGCGGGGACAGTTCAACACTGAAGCTTTCTTT
TRBJ2-5 | many | - | TRBV20-1 | CSASRRGIQETQYF | TGCAGTGCTAGCCGGCGGGGAATCCAAGAGACCCAGTACTTC
TRBJ2-1 | - | - | TRBV4-2 | CASSHPRGGRAVNEQFF | TGTGCCAGCAGCCACCCCAGGGGGGGGAGGGCCGTCAATGAGCAGTTCTTC
TRBJ1-2 | - | TRBD1 | TRBV6-1 | CASRGQGVYGYTF | TGTGCCAGCAGGGGACAGGGGGTTTATGGCTACACCTTC
TRBJ2-6 | - | - | TRBV20-1 | CSARDQPGANVLTF | TGCAGTGCTAGAGATCAACCTGGGGCCAACGTCCTGACTTTC
TRBJ1-4 | many | - | TRBV6-1 | CASSRRRGDNEKLFF | TGTGCCAGCAGTCGACGCAGAGGGGACAATGAAAAACTGTTTTTT
TRBJ2-2 | - | - | TRBV4-3 | CASSQDPSAGPGELFF | TGCGCCAGCAGCCAAGATCCCTCCGCCGGCCCCGGGGAGCTGTTTTTT
TRBJ1-2 | many | - | TRBV18 | CASSPGTRDGYTF | TGTGCCAGCTCACCCGGGACAAGAGATGGCTACACCTTC
TRBJ1-2 | - | TRBD1 | TRBV5-1 | CASGTGDLGGYTF | TGCGCCAGCGGGACAGGGGATCTTGGCGGCTACACCTTC
TRBJ2-7 | many | TRBD2 | TRBV6-2/TRBV6-3 | CASSYTPDSGAYEQYF | TGCGCCAGCAGTTACACCCCCGACAGCGGGGCCTACGAGCAGTACTTC
TRBJ1-2 | medium-sized | TRBD1 | TRBV28 | CASTSGQSYGYTF | TGTGCCAGCACCTCGGGACAGTCCTATGGCTACACCTTC
TRBJ2-1 | - | - | TRBV7-2 | CASSHSGGFEQFF | TGTGCCAGCAGCCACAGTGGAGGGTTTGAGCAGTTCTTC
TRBJ1-2 | few | - | TRBV11-2 | CASSLDPGLLYGYTF | TGTGCCAGCAGCTTAGATCCGGGACTGCTCTATGGCTACACCTTC
TRBJ2-1 | many | TRBD2 | TRBV2 | CASRLAGVSYNEQFF | TGTGCCAGCAGACTAGCGGGGGTTTCCTACAATGAGCAGTTCTTC
TRBJ2-2 | many | - | TRBV7-9 | CASRPRDPF | TGTGCCAGCAGGCCACGGGACCCCTTT
TRBJ1-1 | few | - | TRBV20-1 | CSAREGLRGDWTEAFF | TGCAGTGCTAGAGAGGGATTGCGGGGGGATTGGACTGAAGCTTTCTTT
TRBJ1-6 | many | - | TRBV5-1 | CASSSWGGESSPLHF | TGCGCCAGCAGCTCCTGGGGGGGCGAGTCTTCACCCCTCCACTTT
TRBJ1-4 | - | - | TRBV15 | CATSLQGRNEKLFF | TGTGCCACCAGCCTTCAGGGGCGGAATGAAAAACTGTTTTTT
TRBJ2-4 | many | TRBD2 | TRBV11-2 | CASSLEPSGEQYF | TGTGCCAGCAGCTTAGAGCCAAGCGGGGAGCAGTACTTT
TRBJ2-3 | many | TRBD1 | TRBV20-1 | CSASPGGMNTQYF | TGCAGTGCTAGTCCAGGGGGCATGAATACGCAGTATTTT
TRBJ2-7 | few | - | TRBV12-3/TRBV12-4 | CASSSGEYEQYF | TGTGCCAGCAGTTCGGGGGAGTACGAGCAGTACTTC
TRBJ2-7 | few | - | TRBV6-1 | CASSAGTPLSYEQYF | TGTGCCAGCAGTGCCGGGACTCCGCTCTCCTACGAGCAGTACTTC
TRBJ2-1 | many | - | TRBV7-9 | CASSSIAGNEQFF | TGTGCCAGCAGCTCGATCGCAGGGAATGAGCAGTTCTTC
TRBJ1-2 | medium-sized | TRBD1 | TRBV28 | CASSDGQAVINYGYTF | TGTGCCAGCAGTGATGGACAGGCCGTTATAAACTATGGCTACACCTTC
TRBJ2-1 | many | - | TRBV30 | CAWSVHSKATRVSYNEQFF | TGTGCCTGGAGTGTTCACTCCAAAGCCACCAGGGTTTCCTACAATGAGCAGTTCTTC
TRBJ2-7 | - | TRBD2 | TRBV12-3/TRBV12-4 | CASRLSGTYEQYF | TGTGCCAGCAGACTCAGCGGGACCTACGAGCAGTACTTC
TRBJ2-3 | many | TRBD2 | TRBV20-1 | CSARKLAGTTDTQYF | TGCAGTGCTAGAAAGCTAGCGGGAACCACAGATACGCAGTATTTT